A selection of T cell receptor beta chains follows, all from one sample in a study of cytomegalovirus exposure and HLA in healthy donors. Clones were read by immunoSEQ multiplex PCR, and TCRdb kept only the in-frame ones, dropping some. There are over 100,000 clones in the sample; roughly four fifths occur only once, and 9.6% lies in the top ten. Sequenced: PBMCs. The receptor set was obtained from a male donor in good health and CMV-seropositive. Each CDR3 is given with its conserved first and last residue. The order of the fields is D gene, clone size, V gene, J gene, CDR3 DNA, CDR3 protein. A D gene is named only where the DNA matches it firmly. The size entry is marked missing in some rows and otherwise reads once, few, many or a size class.

d_gene: NA; abundance: once; v_gene: TRBV29-1; j_gene: TRBJ2-7; CDR3nt: TGCAGCGTCGGCGGGGGCCCCTACGAGCAGTACTTC; CDR3aa: CSVGGGPYEQYF
d_gene: NA; abundance: NA; v_gene: TRBV7-9; j_gene: TRBJ2-7; CDR3nt: TGTTCCAGCAGCTTTTACTACGAGCAGTACTTC; CDR3aa: CSSSFYYEQYF
d_gene: TRBD2; abundance: NA; v_gene: TRBV6-1; j_gene: TRBJ2-4; CDR3nt: TGTGCCAGCAGTGAATTCGGGGGGTTAGCCAAAAACATTCAGTACTTC; CDR3aa: CASSEFGGLAKNIQYF
d_gene: TRBD1; abundance: NA; v_gene: TRBV14; j_gene: TRBJ1-1; CDR3nt: TGTGCCAGCAGCCACTTCGGGACAGGTTTAGGCACTGAAGCTTTCTTT; CDR3aa: CASSHFGTGLGTEAFF
d_gene: TRBD2; abundance: NA; v_gene: TRBV7-6; j_gene: TRBJ2-1; CDR3nt: TGTGCCAGCAGCCCTGGACTAGCGGGACCAACCTACAATGAGCAGTTCTTC; CDR3aa: CASSPGLAGPTYNEQFF
d_gene: NA; abundance: few; v_gene: TRBV5-6; j_gene: TRBJ2-3; CDR3nt: TGTGCCAGCAGTAGGTGGGAGACTTCCTTCACAGATACGCAGTATTTT; CDR3aa: CASSRWETSFTDTQYF
d_gene: TRBD1; abundance: once; v_gene: TRBV5-4; j_gene: TRBJ2-5; CDR3nt: TGTGCCAGCAGCCCACGGGACAGGGTCGGGCGAGAGACCCAGTACTTC; CDR3aa: CASSPRDRVGRETQYF
d_gene: NA; abundance: NA; v_gene: TRBV19; j_gene: TRBJ2-1; CDR3nt: TGTGCCAGTAGTCCTCGGTCGGGGGCCTACAATGAGCAGTTCTTC; CDR3aa: CASSPRSGAYNEQFF
d_gene: TRBD1; abundance: once; v_gene: TRBV2; j_gene: TRBJ2-7; CDR3nt: TGTGCCAGCAGTGAAGGACAGGGGGTCTACGAGCAGTACTTC; CDR3aa: CASSEGQGVYEQYF
d_gene: NA; abundance: NA; v_gene: TRBV9; j_gene: TRBJ2-5; CDR3nt: TGTGCCAGCAGCGTACTCGGGGGACGAGGCGGGCTGGAGACCCAGTACTTC; CDR3aa: CASSVLGGRGGLETQYF
d_gene: TRBD1; abundance: NA; v_gene: TRBV16; j_gene: TRBJ1-2; CDR3nt: TGTGCCAGCTCTCCGCCGCGGGACAGGGATAACTATGGCTACACCTTC; CDR3aa: CASSPPRDRDNYGYTF